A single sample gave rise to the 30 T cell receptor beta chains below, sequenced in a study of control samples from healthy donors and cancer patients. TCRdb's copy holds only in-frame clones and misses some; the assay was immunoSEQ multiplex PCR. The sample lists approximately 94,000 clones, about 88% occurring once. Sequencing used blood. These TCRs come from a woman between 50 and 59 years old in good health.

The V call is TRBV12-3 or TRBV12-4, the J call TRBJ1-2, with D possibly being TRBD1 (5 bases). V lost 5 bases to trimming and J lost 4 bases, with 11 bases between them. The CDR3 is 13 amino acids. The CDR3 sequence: CASSKSRGYGYTF. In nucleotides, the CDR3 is TGTGCCAGCAGTAAATCGAGGGGCTATGGCTACACCTTC.

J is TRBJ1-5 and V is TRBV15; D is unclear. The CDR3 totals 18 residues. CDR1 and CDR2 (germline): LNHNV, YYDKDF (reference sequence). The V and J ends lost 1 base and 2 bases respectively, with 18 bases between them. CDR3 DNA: TGTGCCACCAGCAGAGGTCCCTTCCGGGCTTCGGGCAATCAGCCCCAGCATTTT. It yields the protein CATSRGPFRASGNQPQHF.

The CDR3: CASSYSGQLEKLFF. DNA for the CDR3: TGTGCCAGCAGTTACTCGGGACAGTTAGAAAAACTGTTTTTT. This sequence joins TRBV6-5 and TRBJ1-4; the match to TRBD1 covers 7 bases. Germline CDR1 is MNHEY and CDR2 is SVGAGI. Losses at the gene ends were 0 bases for V and 8 bases for J; bases not matched to a gene: 3. CDR3 length: 14 residues.

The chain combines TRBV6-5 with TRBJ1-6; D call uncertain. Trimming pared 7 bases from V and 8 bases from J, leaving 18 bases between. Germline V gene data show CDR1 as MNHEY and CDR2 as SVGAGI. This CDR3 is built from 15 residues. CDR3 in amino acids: CASTDIGKPDSPLHF. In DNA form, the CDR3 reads TGTGCCAGCACAGACATAGGGAAGCCCGATTCACCCCTCCACTTT.

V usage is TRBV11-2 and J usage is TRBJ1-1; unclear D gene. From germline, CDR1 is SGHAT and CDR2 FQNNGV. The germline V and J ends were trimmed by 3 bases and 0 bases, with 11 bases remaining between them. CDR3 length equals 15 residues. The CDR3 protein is CASSFGSALNTEAFF. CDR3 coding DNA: TGTGCCAGCAGCTTCGGGAGCGCTTTGAACACTGAAGCTTTCTTT.

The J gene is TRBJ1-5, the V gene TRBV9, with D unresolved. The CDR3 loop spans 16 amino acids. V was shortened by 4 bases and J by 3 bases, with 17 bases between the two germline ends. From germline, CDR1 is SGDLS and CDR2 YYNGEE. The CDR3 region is CASSPTGQSANQPQHF. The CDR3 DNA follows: TGTGCCAGCAGCCCCACTGGGCAGTCTGCCAATCAGCCCCAGCATTTT.

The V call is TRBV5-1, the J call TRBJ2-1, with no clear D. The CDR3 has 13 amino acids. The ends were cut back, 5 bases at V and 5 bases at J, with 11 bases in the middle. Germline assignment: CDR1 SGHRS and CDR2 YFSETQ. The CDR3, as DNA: TGCGCCAGCAGTAAGGGCCGAGACAATGAGCAGTTCTTC. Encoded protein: CASSKGRDNEQFF. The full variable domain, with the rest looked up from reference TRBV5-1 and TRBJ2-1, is KAGVTQTPRYLIKTRGQQVTLSCSPISGHRSVSWYQQTPGQGLQFLFEYFSETQRNKGNFPGRFSGRQFSNSRSEMNVSTLELGDSALYLCASSKGRDNEQFFGPGTRLTVL.

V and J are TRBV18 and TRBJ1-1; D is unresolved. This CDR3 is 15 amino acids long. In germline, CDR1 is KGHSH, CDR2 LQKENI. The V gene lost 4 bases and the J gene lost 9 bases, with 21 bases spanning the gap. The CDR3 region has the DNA TGTGCCAGCTCACTAGAACAGAGAGAAAAGACGAAAGCTTTCTTT. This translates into CASSLEQREKTKAFF. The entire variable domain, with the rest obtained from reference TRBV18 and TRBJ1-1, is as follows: NAGVMQNPRHLVRRRGQEARLRCSPMKGHSHVYWYRQLPEEGLKFMVYLQKENIIDESGMPKERFSAEFPKEGPSILRIQQVVRGDSAAYFCASSLEQREKTKAFFGQGTRLTVV.

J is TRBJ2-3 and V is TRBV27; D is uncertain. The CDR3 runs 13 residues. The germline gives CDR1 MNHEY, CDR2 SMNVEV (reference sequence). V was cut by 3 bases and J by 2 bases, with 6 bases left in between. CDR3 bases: TGTGCCAGCAGTTTTGCTTCCACAGATACGCAGTATTTT. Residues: CASSFASTDTQYF.

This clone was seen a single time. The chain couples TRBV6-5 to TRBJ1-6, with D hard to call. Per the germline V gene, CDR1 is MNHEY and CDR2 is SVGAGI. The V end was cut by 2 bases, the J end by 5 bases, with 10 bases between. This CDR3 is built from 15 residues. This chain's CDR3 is CASSYAVRNNSPLHF. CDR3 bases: TGTGCCAGCAGTTACGCGGTGCGTAATAATTCACCCCTCCACTTT.

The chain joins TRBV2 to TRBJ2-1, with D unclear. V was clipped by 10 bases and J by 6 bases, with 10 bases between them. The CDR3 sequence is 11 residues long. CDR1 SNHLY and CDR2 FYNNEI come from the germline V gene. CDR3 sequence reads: CATRNLNEQFF. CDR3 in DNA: TGTGCCACCCGTAATCTCAATGAGCAGTTCTTC.

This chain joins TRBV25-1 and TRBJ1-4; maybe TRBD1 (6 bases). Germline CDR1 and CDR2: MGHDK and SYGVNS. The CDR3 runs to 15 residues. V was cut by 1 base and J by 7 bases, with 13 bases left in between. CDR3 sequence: CASSESGGWSEKLFF. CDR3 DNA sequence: TGTGCCAGCAGTGAATCCGGGGGCTGGAGTGAAAAACTGTTTTTT.

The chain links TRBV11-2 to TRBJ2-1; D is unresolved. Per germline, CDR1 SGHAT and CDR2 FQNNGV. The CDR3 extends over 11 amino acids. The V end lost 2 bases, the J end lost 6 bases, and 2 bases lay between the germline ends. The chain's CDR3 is CASSLINEQFF. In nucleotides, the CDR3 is TGTGCCAGCAGCTTAATCAATGAGCAGTTCTTC. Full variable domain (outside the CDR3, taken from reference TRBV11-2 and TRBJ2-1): EAGVAQSPRYKIIEKRQSVAFWCNPISGHATLYWYQQILGQGPKLLIQFQNNGVVDDSQLPKDRFSAERLKGVDSTLKIQPAKLEDSAVYLCASSLINEQFFGPGTRLTVL.

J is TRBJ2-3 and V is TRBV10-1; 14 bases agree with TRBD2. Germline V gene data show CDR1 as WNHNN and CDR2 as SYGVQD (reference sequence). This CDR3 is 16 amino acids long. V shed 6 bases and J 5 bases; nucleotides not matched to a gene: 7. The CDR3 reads CASSPGTSGGKDTQYF. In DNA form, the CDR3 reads TGCGCCAGCAGCCCAGGGACTAGCGGGGGTAAAGATACGCAGTATTTT.

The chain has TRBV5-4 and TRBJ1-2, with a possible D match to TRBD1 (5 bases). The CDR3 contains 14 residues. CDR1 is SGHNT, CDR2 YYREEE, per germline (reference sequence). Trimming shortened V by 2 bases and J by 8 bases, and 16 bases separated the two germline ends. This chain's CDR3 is CASSFSAGREGYTF. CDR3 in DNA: TGTGCCAGCAGCTTTTCGGCAGGGCGTGAAGGCTACACCTTC.

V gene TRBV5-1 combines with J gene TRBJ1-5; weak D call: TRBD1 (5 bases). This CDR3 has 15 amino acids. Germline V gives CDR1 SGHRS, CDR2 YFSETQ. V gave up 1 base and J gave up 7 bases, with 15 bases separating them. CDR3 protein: CASSLIPGKGQPQHF. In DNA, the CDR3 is TGCGCCAGCAGCTTGATCCCGGGAAAGGGGCAGCCCCAGCATTTT.

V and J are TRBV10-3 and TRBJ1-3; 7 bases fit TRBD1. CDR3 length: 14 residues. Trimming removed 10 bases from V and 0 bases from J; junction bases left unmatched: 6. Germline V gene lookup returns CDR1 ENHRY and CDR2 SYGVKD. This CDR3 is CATRTGLSGNTIYF. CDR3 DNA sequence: TGTGCCACCAGGACAGGCCTCTCTGGAAACACCATATATTTT.

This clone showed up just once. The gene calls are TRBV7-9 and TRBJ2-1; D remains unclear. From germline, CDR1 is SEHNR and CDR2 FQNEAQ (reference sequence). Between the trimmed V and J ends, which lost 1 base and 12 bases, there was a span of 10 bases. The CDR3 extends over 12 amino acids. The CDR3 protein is CASSLGPRLQFF. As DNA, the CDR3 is TGTGCCAGCAGCTTAGGCCCTCGGTTGCAGTTCTTC.

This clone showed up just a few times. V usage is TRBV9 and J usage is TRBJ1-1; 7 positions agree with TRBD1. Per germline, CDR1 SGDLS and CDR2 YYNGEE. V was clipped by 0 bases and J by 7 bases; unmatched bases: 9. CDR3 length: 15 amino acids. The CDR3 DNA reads TGTGCCAGCAGCGTAGATTTTAGGGGGCAAGGTGAAGCTTTCTTT. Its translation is CASSVDFRGQGEAFF.

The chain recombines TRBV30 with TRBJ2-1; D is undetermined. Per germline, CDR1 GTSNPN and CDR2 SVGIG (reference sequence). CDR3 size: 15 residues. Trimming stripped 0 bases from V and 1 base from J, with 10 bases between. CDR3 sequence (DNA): TGTGCCTGGAGTGTGCGGACCTATTCCTACAATGAGCAGTTCTTC. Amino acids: CAWSVRTYSYNEQFF.

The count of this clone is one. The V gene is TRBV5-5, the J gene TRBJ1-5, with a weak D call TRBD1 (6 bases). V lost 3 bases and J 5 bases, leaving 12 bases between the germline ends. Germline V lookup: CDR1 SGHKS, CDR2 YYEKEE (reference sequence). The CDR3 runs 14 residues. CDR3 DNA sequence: TGTGCCAGCAGCTCGAACAGGGCCCATCAGCCCCAGCATTTT. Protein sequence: CASSSNRAHQPQHF.

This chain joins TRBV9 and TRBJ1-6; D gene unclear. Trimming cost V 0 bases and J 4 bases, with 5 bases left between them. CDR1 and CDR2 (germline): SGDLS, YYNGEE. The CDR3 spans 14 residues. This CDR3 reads CASSVDSYNSPLHF. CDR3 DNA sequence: TGTGCCAGCAGCGTAGACAGTTATAATTCACCCCTCCACTTT. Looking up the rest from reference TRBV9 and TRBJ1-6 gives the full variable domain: DSGVTQTPKHLITATGQRVTLRCSPRSGDLSVYWYQQSLDQGLQFLIQYYNGEERAKGNILERFSAQQFPDLHSELNLSSLELGDSALYFCASSVDSYNSPLHFGNGTRLTVT.

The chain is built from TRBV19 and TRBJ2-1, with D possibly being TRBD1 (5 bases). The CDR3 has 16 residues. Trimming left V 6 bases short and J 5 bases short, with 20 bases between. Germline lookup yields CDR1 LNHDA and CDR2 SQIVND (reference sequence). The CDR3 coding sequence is TGTGCCAGTAGGATCTCCAGGGTTGGGGCGCACAATGAGCAGTTCTTC. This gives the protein CASRISRVGAHNEQFF.

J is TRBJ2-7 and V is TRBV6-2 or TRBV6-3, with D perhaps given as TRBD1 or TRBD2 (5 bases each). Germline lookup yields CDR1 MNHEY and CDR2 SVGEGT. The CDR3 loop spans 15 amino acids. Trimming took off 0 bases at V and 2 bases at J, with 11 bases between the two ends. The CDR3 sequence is CASSYSVRGPYEQYV. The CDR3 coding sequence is TGTGCCAGCAGTTACTCTGTCCGGGGCCCCTACGAGCAGTACGTC.

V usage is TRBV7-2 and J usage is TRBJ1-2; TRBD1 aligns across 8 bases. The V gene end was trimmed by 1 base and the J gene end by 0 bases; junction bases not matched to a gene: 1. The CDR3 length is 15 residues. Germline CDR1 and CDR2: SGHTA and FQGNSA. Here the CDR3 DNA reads TGTGCCAGCAGCTTAGGACAGGGGACTAACTATGGCTACACCTTC. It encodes CASSLGQGTNYGYTF.

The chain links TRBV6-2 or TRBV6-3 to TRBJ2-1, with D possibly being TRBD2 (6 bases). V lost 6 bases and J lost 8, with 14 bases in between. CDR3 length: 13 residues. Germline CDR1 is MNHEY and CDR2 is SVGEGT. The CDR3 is CASSRLGIDEQFF. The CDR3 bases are TGTGCCAGCAGCCGACTAGGTATCGATGAGCAGTTCTTC.

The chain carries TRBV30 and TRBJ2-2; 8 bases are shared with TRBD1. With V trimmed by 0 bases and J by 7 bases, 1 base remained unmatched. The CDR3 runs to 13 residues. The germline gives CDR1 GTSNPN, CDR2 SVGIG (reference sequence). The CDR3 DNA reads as TGTGCCTGGAGTGTACAGGGGGACGGGGAGCTGTTTTTT. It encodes CAWSVQGDGELFF.

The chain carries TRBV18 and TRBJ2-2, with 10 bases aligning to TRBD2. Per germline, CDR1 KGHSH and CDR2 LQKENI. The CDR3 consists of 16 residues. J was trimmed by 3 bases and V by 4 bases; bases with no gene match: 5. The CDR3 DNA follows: TGTGCCAGCTCACTCGGGCTAGCGGGAGACACCGGGGAGCTGTTTTTT. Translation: CASSLGLAGDTGELFF.

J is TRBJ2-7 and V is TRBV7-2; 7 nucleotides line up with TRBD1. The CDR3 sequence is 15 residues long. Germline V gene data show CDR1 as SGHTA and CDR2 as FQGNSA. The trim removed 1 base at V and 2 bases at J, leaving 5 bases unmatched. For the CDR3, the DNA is TGTGCCAGCAGCTTAGTAGTTGGACAGGCCTACGAGCAGTACTTC. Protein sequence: CASSLVVGQAYEQYF.

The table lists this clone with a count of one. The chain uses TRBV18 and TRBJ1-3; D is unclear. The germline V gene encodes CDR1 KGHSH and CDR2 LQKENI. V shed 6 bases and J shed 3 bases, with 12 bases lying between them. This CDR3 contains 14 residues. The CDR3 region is CASSSSVSGNTIYF. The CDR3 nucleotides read TGTGCCAGCTCTTCCTCCGTCAGTGGAAACACCATATATTTT.